The next 28 T cell receptor beta chains were all read from a single sample in a study of T cells in localized non-small cell lung cancer. TCRdb keeps only in-frame clones here, not all; method: immunoSEQ multiplex PCR. This sample has roughly 25,000 clones, with about 80% found just once. The starting material was PBMCs, obtained before any cancer treatment. Receptors were obtained from a man between 40 and 69 years old with stage II lung adenocarcinoma.

This clone occurred a few times. The CDR3 loop is CASSSGQRAYEQYF. The DNA of the CDR3 is TGTGCCAGCAGCAGCGGGCAACGAGCCTACGAGCAGTACTTC. The rearrangement joins TRBV27 to TRBJ2-7; D possibly corresponds to TRBD2 (6 bases). Germline V gene sequence: CDR1 MNHEY, CDR2 SMNVEV (reference sequence). V lost 6 bases, J lost 2 bases, and 14 bases lay in between. The CDR3 totals 14 residues.

The genes are TRBV6-5 and TRBJ2-1; 9 nucleotides line up with TRBD1. V gave up 7 bases and J gave up 3 bases; unmatched junction bases: 7. CDR1 is MNHEY, CDR2 SVGAGI, per germline. This CDR3 region has 15 residues. Written as DNA, the CDR3 is TGTGCCAGCACCCTAGACAGGGGGATCTACAATGAGCAGTTCTTC. Translating gives CASTLDRGIYNEQFF.

V usage is TRBV19 and J usage is TRBJ1-2; 7 nucleotides align to TRBD1. The CDR3 runs to 14 residues. Germline lookup yields CDR1 LNHDA and CDR2 SQIVND (reference sequence). J was trimmed by 4 bases and V by 4 bases; bases with no gene match: 6. In DNA, the CDR3 is TGTGCCAGTAGTAACGACAGGGCTGTCTATGGCTACACCTTC. Encoded protein: CASSNDRAVYGYTF.

V is TRBV5-4 and J is TRBJ1-3, with 10 bases fitting TRBD1. The V and J ends lost 4 bases and 4 bases, in that order; junction bases with no gene match: 8. Germline CDR1 SGHNT, CDR2 YYREEE (reference sequence). This CDR3 comprises 16 residues. In DNA, the CDR3 is TGTGCCAGCAGCCCGGGACAGGGGTTTCTCGGAAACACCATATATTTT. Translated, it gives CASSPGQGFLGNTIYF.

This chain links TRBV7-8 with TRBJ2-5, with 9 bases matching TRBD2. CDR1 and CDR2 from the germline V gene are SGHVS and FQNEAQ. With V trimmed by 3 bases and J by 5 bases, 16 bases remained unmatched. The CDR3 is 18 residues long. The chain's CDR3 is CASSFIGGIAGAGETQYF. The CDR3 DNA sequence: TGTGCCAGCAGCTTTATCGGCGGGATAGCGGGAGCTGGGGAGACCCAGTACTTC.

The J gene is TRBJ1-4, the V gene TRBV30; 8 bases are a match to TRBD1. Germline CDR1 GTSNPN, CDR2 SVGIG (reference sequence). The CDR3 sequence is 14 residues long. Losses at the gene ends were 4 bases for V and 8 bases for J; bases not matched to a gene: 9. The CDR3 nucleotides are TGTGCCTGGACCCCTCAGGGGGCTAGCGAAAAACTGTTTTTT. As protein: CAWTPQGASEKLFF.

The chain couples TRBV2 to TRBJ1-2; TRBD1 is a possible D gene (5 bases). The CDR3 is 15 amino acids. Trimming removed 5 bases at V and 1 base at J, with 14 bases between. CDR1 and CDR2 (germline): SNHLY, FYNNEI. This CDR3 reads CASSQNHQGNYGYTF. The CDR3 DNA reads TGTGCCAGCAGTCAAAACCACCAGGGTAACTATGGCTACACCTTC.

The CDR3 DNA reads TGTGCCAGTACTCCCCGACAGGGGAGCAATCAGCCCCAGCATTTT. It translates to CASTPRQGSNQPQHF. The chain carries TRBV19 and TRBJ1-5; 8 nucleotides agree with TRBD1. This CDR3 has 15 amino acids. The germline gives CDR1 LNHDA, CDR2 SQIVND (reference sequence). The V gene end was trimmed by 7 bases and the J gene end by 1 base; junction bases not matched to a gene: 6.

The genes are TRBV5-6 and TRBJ2-7; D not resolved. The CDR3 spans 13 residues. The germline V gene encodes CDR1 SGHDT and CDR2 YYEEEE. Trimming took 0 bases from V and 6 from J, leaving 10 bases between them. The CDR3 region is CASSLGFDIEQYF. As DNA, the CDR3 is TGTGCCAGCAGCTTGGGCTTTGACATCGAGCAGTACTTC.

This sequence joins TRBV5-5 and TRBJ2-1, with 9 bases lining up with TRBD1. This CDR3 region has 15 residues. Germline lookup yields CDR1 SGHKS and CDR2 YYEKEE (reference sequence). Trimming took 1 base from V and 10 from J; bases not matched to a gene: 9. CDR3 sequence: CASSLMYRGRGEQFF. The CDR3 DNA is TGTGCCAGCAGCTTGATGTACAGGGGGCGCGGAGAGCAGTTCTTC.

The genes are TRBV5-5 and TRBJ2-5; no reliable D call. The CDR3 extends over 11 amino acids. Trimming took off 0 bases at V and 5 bases at J, with 2 bases between the two ends. Germline V gene data show CDR1 as SGHKS and CDR2 as YYEKEE (reference sequence). CDR3 DNA: TGTGCCAGCAGCTTGGATGAGACCCAGTACTTC. It translates to CASSLDETQYF.

V usage is TRBV9 and J usage is TRBJ1-5, with unresolved D. Trimming pared 5 bases from V and 7 bases from J, leaving 13 bases between. Germline CDR1 SGDLS, CDR2 YYNGEE. The CDR3 contains 13 residues. CDR3 bases: TGTGCCAGCAGGGTGCGTATGGCCCAGCCCCAGCATTTT. This gives the protein CASRVRMAQPQHF.

The gene calls are TRBV6-1 and TRBJ2-1, with TRBD2 matching 12 bases. V was clipped by 8 bases and J by 4 bases; unmatched bases: 6. Germline assignment: CDR1 MNHNS and CDR2 SASEGT. The CDR3 is 15 residues long. CDR3 coding DNA: TGTGCCAGCCGTGCCGGGACTAGCGGGTACAATGAGCAGTTCTTC. It specifies CASRAGTSGYNEQFF.

This chain links TRBV2 with TRBJ2-2; tentative D call: TRBD2 (6 bases). The CDR3 sequence is 15 residues long. Germline V gives CDR1 SNHLY, CDR2 FYNNEI. V was cut by 6 bases and J by 2 bases, with 13 bases left in between. CDR3 bases: TGTGCCAGCAGAGCTAGCGTCTCAAACACCGGGGAGCTGTTTTTT. Amino acid sequence: CASRASVSNTGELFF. Full variable domain (rest looked up from reference TRBV2 and TRBJ2-2): EPEVTQTPSHQVTQMGQEVILRCVPISNHLYFYWYRQILGQKVEFLVSFYNNEISEKSEIFDDQFSVERPDGSNFTLKIRSTKLEDSAMYFCASRASVSNTGELFFGEGSRLTVL.

The rearrangement uses TRBV7-2 and TRBJ2-2; D may be TRBD2 (6 bases). The CDR3 is 15 residues long. In germline, CDR1 is SGHTA, CDR2 FQGNSA. Trimming removed 0 bases from V and 6 bases from J, with 11 bases in between. DNA for the CDR3: TGTGCCAGCAGCTTAGCTGTCGGGAGACCCGGGGAGCTGTTTTTT. Protein product: CASSLAVGRPGELFF.

The chain couples TRBV5-1 to TRBJ2-1, with TRBD2 as a possible D gene (6 bases). The CDR3 is 12 amino acids. V was trimmed by 1 base and J by 8 bases, leaving 7 bases between them. Germline values: CDR1 SGHRS, CDR2 YFSETQ. The CDR3 coding sequence is TGCGCCAGCAGCTTGTCGGGGGATGAGCAGTTCTTC. Translating it yields CASSLSGDEQFF.

The V gene is TRBV2, the J gene TRBJ1-1; maybe TRBD1 (6 bases). The CDR3 contains 14 residues. Germline-derived CDR1 and CDR2 are SNHLY and FYNNEI. The V and J ends lost 6 bases and 0 bases respectively, with 11 bases between them. Written as DNA, the CDR3 is TGTGCCAGCAGCAGGACAGCTATGAACACTGAAGCTTTCTTT. This translates into CASSRTAMNTEAFF.

This sequence joins TRBV29-1 and TRBJ2-2, with 9 nucleotides matching TRBD1. J lost 11 bases, V lost 4 bases, and 8 bases had no gene match. Per the germline V gene, CDR1 is SQVTM and CDR2 is ANQGSEA. The CDR3 sequence is 13 residues long. The CDR3 here is CSVGDRASAELFF. In DNA form, the CDR3 reads TGCAGCGTTGGGGACAGGGCCTCAGCAGAGCTGTTTTTT.

The gene calls are TRBV5-1 and TRBJ2-7; possibly TRBD1 or TRBD2 for D (5 bases each). V dropped 4 bases and J dropped 6 bases, with 11 bases sitting between them. The CDR3 length is 12 residues. The germline CDR1 and CDR2 sequences are SGHRS and YFSETQ. For the CDR3, the DNA is TGCGCCAGCAGCATTCAGGGACCCGAGCAGTACTTC. As protein: CASSIQGPEQYF.

This clone was seen only once. This chain joins TRBV7-2 and TRBJ2-1, with 12 bases lining up with TRBD2. Unmatched junction bases numbered 10, after V lost 5 bases and J lost 5 bases. This CDR3 spans 17 amino acids. From germline, CDR1 is SGHTA and CDR2 FQGNSA. As DNA, the CDR3 is TGTGCCAGCAGCCGAGCACCTAGCGGGAGGGGTCACAATGAGCAGTTCTTC. Its protein product is CASSRAPSGRGHNEQFF.

The chain uses TRBV4-3 and TRBJ2-1; the match to TRBD2 covers 9 bases. Per germline, CDR1 LGHNA and CDR2 YSLEER. The CDR3 is 19 amino acids. J lost 1 base, V lost 4 bases, and 14 bases had no gene match. CDR3 DNA: TGCGCCAGCAGCCGAGGGGTAGCGGGAGTGGGCAGTTCCTACAATGAGCAGTTCTTC. Protein product: CASSRGVAGVGSSYNEQFF.

The chain has TRBV30 and TRBJ1-1; 7 nucleotides match TRBD1. Germline V gene sequence: CDR1 GTSNPN, CDR2 SVGIG (reference sequence). V trimming: 2 bases; J trimming: 4 bases; junction bases outside the gene matches: 7. This CDR3 is 14 amino acids long. CDR3 loop: CAWSNGQVATEAFF. For the CDR3, the DNA is TGTGCCTGGAGTAACGGACAGGTTGCCACTGAAGCTTTCTTT.

The chain recombines TRBV10-3 with TRBJ2-2; D call uncertain. The CDR3 runs to 14 residues. Trimming removed 2 bases from V and 6 bases from J, with 10 bases in between. Germline V gene data show CDR1 as ENHRY and CDR2 as SYGVKD. Here the CDR3 reads CAISENSAAGELFF. CDR3 DNA sequence: TGTGCCATCAGTGAGAACAGCGCGGCCGGGGAGCTGTTTTTT.

This clone was counted once. The J gene is TRBJ2-7, the V gene TRBV4-1; D tentatively reads TRBD1 or TRBD2 (5 bases each). CDR1 is MGHRA, CDR2 YSYEKL, per germline. V lost 0 bases and J 3 bases, leaving 12 bases between the germline ends. The CDR3 sequence is 15 residues long. CDR3 loop: CASSQDPRAGYEQYF. As DNA, the CDR3 is TGCGCCAGCAGCCAAGATCCCAGGGCGGGCTACGAGCAGTACTTC.

This chain uses TRBV6-1 with TRBJ2-2; D is unclear. This CDR3 has 13 residues. Trimming pared 2 bases from V and 3 bases from J, leaving 4 bases between. The germline V gene encodes CDR1 MNHNS and CDR2 SASEGT. This CDR3 reads CASSEIYTGELFF. In DNA, the CDR3 is TGTGCCAGCAGTGAAATTTACACCGGGGAGCTGTTTTTT.

This rearrangement joins TRBV6-5 to TRBJ1-5, with D perhaps TRBD1 (6 bases). The CDR3 has 12 amino acids. Germline lookup yields CDR1 MNHEY and CDR2 SVGAGI. The ends were cut back, 6 bases at V and 7 bases at J, with 10 bases in the middle. The CDR3 DNA is TGTGCCAGCAGCCACAGGGCACAGCCCCAGCATTTT. It yields the protein CASSHRAQPQHF.

The gene calls are TRBV19 and TRBJ1-2, with TRBD1 as a possible D gene (5 bases). V was trimmed by 7 bases and J by 5 bases, leaving 11 bases between them. CDR3 length: 12 residues. CDR1 and CDR2 (germline): LNHDA, SQIVND (reference sequence). DNA of the CDR3: TGTGCCAGTACCGGGGGTCTATATGGCTACACCTTC. This encodes CASTGGLYGYTF.

The chain links TRBV5-5 to TRBJ1-3, with 8 bases matching TRBD1. The CDR3 is 15 residues long. Germline V gene lookup returns CDR1 SGHKS and CDR2 YYEKEE (reference sequence). V shed 4 bases, J shed 4 bases, and the junction held 7 bases outside the gene matches. CDR3 DNA sequence: TGTGCCAGCAGCCTTCGGACAGGGACCGGAAACACCATATATTTT. Its protein is CASSLRTGTGNTIYF. The full variable domain, in which reference TRBV5-5 and TRBJ1-3 provide the parts outside the CDR3, is DAGVTQSPTHLIKTRGQQVTLRCSPISGHKSVSWYQQVLGQGPQFIFQYYEKEERGRGNFPDRFSARQFPNYSSELNVNALLLGDSALYLCASSLRTGTGNTIYFGEGSWLTVV.